This paragraph reports one T cell receptor (beta chain). What it binds is not known. CDR1 is SGHTA and CDR2 is FQGNSA in the germline V gene. Trimming cost V 5 bases and J 1 base, with 11 bases left between them. The CDR3 runs 14 residues. The sample belongs to a study of response to subunit inactivated influenza vaccine. TCRdb processed the RT-PCR reads anew with MiXCR; each CDR3 protein has one entry. This table has 700,000 to 900,000 distinct CDR3 sequences, roughly 20% appearing once. Points from the study as a whole: Each seasonal flu vaccination may recruit only limited new T cells, authors suggested.

The chain is built from TRBV7-2 and TRBJ1-1; D ambiguous. Here the sequenced sample was PBMCs from blood, taken 4 to 6 days after vaccination. The sequence was collected from a man aged 50-59 years who received an inactivated influenza vaccine. Written as DNA, the CDR3 is TGTGCCAGCAGCCCCGGTTGGGGGAACACTGAAGCTTTCTTT. Its protein is CASSPGWGNTEAFF.